This T cell receptor beta chain derives from a study of blood T cell repertoires in COVID-19. Overall study context: COVID-19 samples collected from the United States, Italy and Spain covered acute and convalescent phases.

Assay: immunoSEQ multiplex PCR; the TCRdb copy retains only in-frame clones and omits some. The profile shows about 300,000 clones, about 87% of them singletons. V was clipped by 8 bases and J by 0 bases, with 8 bases between them. Per germline, CDR1 MNHEY and CDR2 SVGAGI. This CDR3 is built from 13 residues. The sample was peripheral blood. V gene TRBV6-5 combines with J gene TRBJ1-5, with D tentatively TRBD1 (6 bases). The sequence came from a man between 65 and 79 years old with acute or convalescent COVID-19. The CDR3 protein is CASGQNSNQPQHF. The CDR3 DNA is TGTGCCAGCGGACAGAATAGCAATCAGCCCCAGCATTTT.